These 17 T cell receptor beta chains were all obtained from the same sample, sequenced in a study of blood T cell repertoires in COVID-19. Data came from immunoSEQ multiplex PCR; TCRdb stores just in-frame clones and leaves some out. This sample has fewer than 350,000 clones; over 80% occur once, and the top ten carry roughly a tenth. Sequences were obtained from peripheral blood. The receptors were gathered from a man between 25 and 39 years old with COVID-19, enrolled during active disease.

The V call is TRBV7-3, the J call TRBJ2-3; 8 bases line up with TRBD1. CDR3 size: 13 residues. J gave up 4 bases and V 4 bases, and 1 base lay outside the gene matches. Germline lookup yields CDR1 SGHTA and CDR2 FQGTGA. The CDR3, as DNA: TGTGCCAGCAGCTCGGACAGGGCAGATACGCAGTATTTT. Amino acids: CASSSDRADTQYF.

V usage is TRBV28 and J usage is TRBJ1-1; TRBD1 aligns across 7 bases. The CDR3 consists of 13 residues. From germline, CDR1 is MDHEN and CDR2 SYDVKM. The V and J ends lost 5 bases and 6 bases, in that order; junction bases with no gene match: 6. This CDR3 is CASSPYGTAEAFF. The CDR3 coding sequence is TGTGCCAGCAGTCCTTACGGGACAGCTGAAGCTTTCTTT.

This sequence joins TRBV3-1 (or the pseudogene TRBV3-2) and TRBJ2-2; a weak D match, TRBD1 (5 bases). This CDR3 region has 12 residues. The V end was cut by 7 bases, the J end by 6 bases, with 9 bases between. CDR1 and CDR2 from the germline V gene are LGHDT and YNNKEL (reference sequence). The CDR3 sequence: CASKQVAGELFF. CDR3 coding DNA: TGTGCCAGCAAACAGGTTGCCGGGGAGCTGTTTTTT.

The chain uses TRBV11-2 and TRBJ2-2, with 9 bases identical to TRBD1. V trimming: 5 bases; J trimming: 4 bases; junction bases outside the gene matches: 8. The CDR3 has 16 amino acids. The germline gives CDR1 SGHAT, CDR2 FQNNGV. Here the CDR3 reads CASSAQTGGSTGELFF. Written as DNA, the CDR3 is TGTGCCAGCAGCGCCCAAACAGGGGGCTCCACCGGGGAGCTGTTTTTT.

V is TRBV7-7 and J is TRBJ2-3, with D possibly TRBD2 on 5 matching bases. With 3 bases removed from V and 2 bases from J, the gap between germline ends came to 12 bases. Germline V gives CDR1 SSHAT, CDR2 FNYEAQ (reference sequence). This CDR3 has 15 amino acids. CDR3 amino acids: CASSFGVRATDTQYF. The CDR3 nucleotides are TGTGCCAGCAGCTTTGGTGTGCGGGCCACAGATACGCAGTATTTT.

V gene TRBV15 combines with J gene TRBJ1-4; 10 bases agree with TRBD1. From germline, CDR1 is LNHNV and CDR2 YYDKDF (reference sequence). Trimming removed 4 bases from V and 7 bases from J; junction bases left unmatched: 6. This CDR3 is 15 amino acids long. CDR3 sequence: CATSTGQGVIEKLFF. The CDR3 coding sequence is TGTGCCACCAGCACCGGACAGGGGGTTATTGAAAAACTGTTTTTT.

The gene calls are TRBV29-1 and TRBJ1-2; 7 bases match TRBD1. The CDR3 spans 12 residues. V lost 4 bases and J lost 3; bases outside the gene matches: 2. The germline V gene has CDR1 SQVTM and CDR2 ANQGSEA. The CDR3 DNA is TGCAGCGTTGTAGACAGGGACTATGGCTACACCTTC. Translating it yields CSVVDRDYGYTF.

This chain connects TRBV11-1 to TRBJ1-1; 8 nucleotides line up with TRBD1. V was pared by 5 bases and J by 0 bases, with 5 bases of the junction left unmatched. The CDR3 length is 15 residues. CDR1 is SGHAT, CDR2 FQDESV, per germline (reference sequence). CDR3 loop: CASSPWTGLNTEAFF. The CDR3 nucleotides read TGTGCCAGCAGCCCCTGGACAGGGCTGAACACTGAAGCTTTCTTT.

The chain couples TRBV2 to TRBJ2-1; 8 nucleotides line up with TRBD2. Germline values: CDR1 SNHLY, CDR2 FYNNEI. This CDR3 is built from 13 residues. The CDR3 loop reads CKSGSGSYNEQFF. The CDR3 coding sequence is TGTAAAAGCGGGAGTGGATCCTACAATGAGCAGTTCTTC. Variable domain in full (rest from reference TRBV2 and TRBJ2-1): EPEVTQTPSHQVTQMGQEVILRCVPISNHLYFYWYRQILGQKVEFLVSFYNNEISEKSEIFDDQFSVERPDGSNFTLKIRSTKLEDSAMYFCKSGSGSYNEQFFGPGTRLTVL.

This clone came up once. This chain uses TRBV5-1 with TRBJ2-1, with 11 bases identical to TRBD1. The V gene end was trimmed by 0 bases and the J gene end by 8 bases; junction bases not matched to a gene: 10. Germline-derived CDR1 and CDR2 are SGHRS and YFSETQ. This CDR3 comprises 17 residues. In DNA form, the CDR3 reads TGCGCCAGCAGCTTGGAAGTAAGGGGACAGGGGGTCGATGAGCAGTTCTTC. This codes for CASSLEVRGQGVDEQFF.

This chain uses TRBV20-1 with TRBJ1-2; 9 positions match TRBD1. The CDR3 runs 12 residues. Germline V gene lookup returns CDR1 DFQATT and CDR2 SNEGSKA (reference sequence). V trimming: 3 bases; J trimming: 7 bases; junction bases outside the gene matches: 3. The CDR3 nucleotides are TGCAGTGCTAGTGAGACAGGGGGTGGCTACACCTTC. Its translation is CSASETGGGYTF.

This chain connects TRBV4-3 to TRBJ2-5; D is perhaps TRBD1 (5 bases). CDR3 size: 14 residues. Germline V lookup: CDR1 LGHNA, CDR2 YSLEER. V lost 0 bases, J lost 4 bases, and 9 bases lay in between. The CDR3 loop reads CASSQDFQGETQYF. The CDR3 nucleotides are TGCGCCAGCAGCCAAGATTTCCAGGGAGAGACCCAGTACTTC.

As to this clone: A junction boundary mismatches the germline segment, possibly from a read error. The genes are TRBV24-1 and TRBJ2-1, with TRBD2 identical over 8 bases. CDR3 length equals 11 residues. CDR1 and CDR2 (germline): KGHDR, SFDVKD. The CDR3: CPPGGQNEQFF. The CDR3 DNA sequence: TGCCCCCCGGGGGGGCAAAATGAGCAGTTCTTC.

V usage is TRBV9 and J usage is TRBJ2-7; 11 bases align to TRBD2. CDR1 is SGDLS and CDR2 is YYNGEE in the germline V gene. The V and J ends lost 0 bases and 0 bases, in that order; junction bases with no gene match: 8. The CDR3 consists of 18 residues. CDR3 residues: CASSVGLGTSGRSYEQYF. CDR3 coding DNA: TGTGCCAGCAGCGTAGGGCTCGGGACTAGCGGTCGCTCCTACGAGCAGTACTTC. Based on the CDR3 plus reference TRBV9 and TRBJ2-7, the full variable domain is DSGVTQTPKHLITATGQRVTLRCSPRSGDLSVYWYQQSLDQGLQFLIQYYNGEERAKGNILERFSAQQFPDLHSELNLSSLELGDSALYFCASSVGLGTSGRSYEQYFGPGTRLTVT.

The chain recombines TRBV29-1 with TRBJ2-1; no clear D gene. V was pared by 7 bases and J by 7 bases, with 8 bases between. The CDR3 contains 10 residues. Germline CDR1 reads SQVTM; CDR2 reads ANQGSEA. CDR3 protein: CSAILNEQFF. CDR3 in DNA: TGCAGCGCTATTCTTAATGAGCAGTTCTTC.

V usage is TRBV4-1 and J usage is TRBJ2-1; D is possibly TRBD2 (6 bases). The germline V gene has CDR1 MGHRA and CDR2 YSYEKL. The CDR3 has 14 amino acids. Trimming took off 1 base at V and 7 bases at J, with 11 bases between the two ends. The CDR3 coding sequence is TGCGCCAGCAGCCAAGCGAGGCGGGGAAATGAGCAGTTCTTC. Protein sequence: CASSQARRGNEQFF.

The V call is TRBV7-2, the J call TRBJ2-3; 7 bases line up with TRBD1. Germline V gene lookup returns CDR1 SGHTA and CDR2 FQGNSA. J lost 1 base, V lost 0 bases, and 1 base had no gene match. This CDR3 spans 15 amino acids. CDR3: CASSLAQGGTDTQYF. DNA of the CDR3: TGTGCCAGCAGCTTAGCGCAGGGGGGCACAGATACGCAGTATTTT.